The clone carrying this TCR beta chain was seen only once. The repertoire was sequenced with immunoSEQ multiplex PCR; TCRdb's copy has only in-frame clones and lacks some. The profile shows about 39,000 clones, 65% to 90% of them singletons. This record comes from a study of blood T cell repertoires in COVID-19. On the study more broadly: Both acute and convalescent COVID-19 samples were obtained from the United States, Italy and Spain.

Germline trimming cut 6 bases from V and 0 bases from J; bases unmatched to any gene: 21. This CDR3 is built from 21 residues. The germline V gene has CDR1 MNHNY and CDR2 SVGAGI (reference sequence). The sample comprised peripheral blood. The V gene is TRBV6-6, the J gene TRBJ2-4; 9 positions agree with TRBD1. The sequence derives from a human donor in a cohort sampled during active COVID-19. CDR3 sequence reads: CASSHHRGQGFPSVAKNIQYF. CDR3 coding DNA: TGTGCCAGCAGCCACCACCGGGGACAGGGCTTCCCCTCGGTAGCCAAAAACATTCAGTACTTC.